This paragraph reports one T cell receptor beta chain. Its antigen is undetermined. PCR employed 60 Vbeta and 13 Jbeta primers. TCRdb's copy holds only in-frame clones and misses some; the assay was immunoSEQ multiplex PCR. The data contain roughly 96,000 clones, 65% to 80% of them singletons. Germline values: CDR1 LGHNA, CDR2 YSLEER. The CDR3 consists of 19 residues. Trimming pared 1 base from V and 0 bases from J, leaving 18 bases between. This record comes from a study of cytomegalovirus exposure and HLA in healthy donors. Regarding the study as a whole: A later analysis found common viral pathogens apparently linked to several of the most significant clusters. It has been reported that TCR beta sequences accurately predicted the HLA-A and HLA-B alleles of most subjects. A few of the chains that were CMV-associated were confirmed in vitro to be specific for CMV antigens.

Input material: PBMCs. The origin of this receptor is a woman aged 70-85 years in good health and CMV-seropositive. The chain carries TRBV4-3 and TRBJ2-2; tentatively, D is TRBD2 (7 bases). CDR3 region: CASSQVDGGHSSNTGELFF. CDR3 bases: TGCGCCAGCAGCCAAGTCGACGGGGGGCATTCTTCGAACACCGGGGAGCTGTTTTTT.